The 4 T cell receptor beta chains presented below share a single source sample, sequenced in a study of PD-1 blockade in classical Hodgkin lymphoma. Clones were sequenced by immunoSEQ multiplex PCR, and TCRdb holds only the in-frame ones, with some missing. This sample has around 57,000 clones, with around nine tenths found just once. Time point: cycle 4 day 1 (C4D1), after five to seven weeks of nivolumab. Relapse after autologous stem cell transplantation occurred in every patient, and brentuximab vedotin exposure varied. The specimen was peripheral blood mononuclear cells (PBMCs), collected before the fourth cycle of nivolumab. The receptors come from a human donor with classical Hodgkin lymphoma.

This chain joins TRBV28 and TRBJ1-4, with 8 bases lining up with TRBD1. With 1 base clipped from V and 5 bases from J, the junction kept 9 bases outside the gene matches. The CDR3 has 17 amino acids. CDR1 and CDR2 (germline): MDHEN, SYDVKM. The CDR3 DNA sequence: TGTGCCAGCAGTTTATATCTGCCCGGGACAGGAAATGAAAAACTGTTTTTT. Protein sequence: CASSLYLPGTGNEKLFF.

This rearrangement joins TRBV4-1 to TRBJ2-3; TRBD2 agrees at 15 bases. The J segment lost 0 bases and the V segment lost 3 bases, leaving 13 bases of the junction unmatched. Germline lookup yields CDR1 MGHRA and CDR2 YSYEKL. The CDR3 covers 21 residues. In nucleotides, the CDR3 is TGCGCCAGCAGCCATCCACCGGGACTAGCGGGAGGTCGGCGCAGCACAGATACGCAGTATTTT. Its protein is CASSHPPGLAGGRRSTDTQYF.

The chain carries TRBV7-6 and TRBJ2-7; 7 nucleotides agree with TRBD2. This CDR3 region has 17 residues. V trimming: 2 bases; J trimming: 3 bases; junction bases outside the gene matches: 13. Germline CDR1 reads SGHVS; CDR2 reads FNYEAQ. The CDR3 is CASSLLPLVAGVYEQYF. Here the CDR3 DNA reads TGTGCCAGCAGCTTACTCCCCTTGGTGGCGGGGGTCTACGAGCAGTACTTC.

The rearrangement uses TRBV20-1 and TRBJ1-1; D not resolved. The CDR3 extends over 11 amino acids. Germline CDR1 DFQATT, CDR2 SNEGSKA (reference sequence). V shed 8 bases and J shed 0 bases, with 7 bases lying between them. As DNA, the CDR3 is TGCAGTACGAAGATGAACACTGAAGCTTTCTTT. Encoded protein: CSTKMNTEAFF.